One sample yielded the 30 T cell receptor beta chains listed below, sequenced in a study of blood T cell repertoires in COVID-19. Repertoires were generated with immunoSEQ multiplex PCR, while TCRdb's copy carries only in-frame clones and drops some. The data show approximately 390,000 clones, roughly 86% seen once. The sequencing sample was made of PBMCs or T cells enriched from blood (not recorded which). The receptors come from a woman aged 40 to 50 with acute COVID-19.

The chain carries TRBV2 and TRBJ1-1; TRBD1 agrees at 11 bases. This CDR3 is built from 13 residues. The ends lost 8 bases at V and 7 bases at J; junction bases unmatched: 6. CDR1 is SNHLY and CDR2 is FYNNEI in the germline V gene. The CDR3 DNA reads as TGTGCCAGCGCCTGGACAGGGGGCTTTGAAGCTTTCTTT. Protein: CASAWTGGFEAFF.

V is TRBV27 and J is TRBJ2-3; D is perhaps TRBD2 (5 bases). The CDR3 spans 13 residues. Trimming shortened V by 2 bases and J by 4 bases, and 7 bases separated the two germline ends. Germline V gives CDR1 MNHEY, CDR2 SMNVEV (reference sequence). As DNA, the CDR3 is TGTGCCAGCAGTTTAGTGGAGGCAGATACGCAGTATTTT. Translating gives CASSLVEADTQYF.

For this clone: Other DNA sequences from this sample encode an identical CDR3 as well. The chain has TRBV11-2 and TRBJ1-5; TRBD1 agrees at 8 bases. The germline CDR1 and CDR2 sequences are SGHAT and FQNNGV. After removal of 5 bases from V and 1 base from J, the junction contained 4 bases not matched to a gene. The CDR3 has 15 residues. The CDR3 protein is CASSLTGGSNQPQHF. Written as DNA, the CDR3 is TGTGCCAGCAGCCTTACAGGGGGAAGCAATCAGCCCCAGCATTTT.

The chain combines TRBV5-1 with TRBJ2-5, with a tentative D call TRBD1 (7 bases). The V end lost 3 bases, the J end lost 5 bases, and 14 bases lay between the germline ends. Germline-derived CDR1 and CDR2 are SGHRS and YFSETQ. The CDR3 has 14 amino acids. The CDR3 protein is CASSSGQAGETQYF. The DNA for the CDR3 is TGCGCCAGCAGCTCAGGACAGGCGGGGGAGACCCAGTACTTC.

The genes are TRBV7-9 and TRBJ2-3; 7 bases are a match to TRBD2. The CDR3 is made up of 13 amino acids. Germline V CDR1 and CDR2: SEHNR, FQNEAQ (reference sequence). V was clipped by 11 bases and J by 9 bases; unmatched bases: 14. CDR3 sequence: CAGRRGRSSTQYF. DNA for the CDR3: TGTGCCGGACGGCGGGGGAGGTCTTCGACGCAGTATTTT.

The rearrangement links TRBV19 to TRBJ1-1, with 7 bases aligning to TRBD1. The V and J ends lost 8 bases and 5 bases, in that order; junction bases with no gene match: 17. The CDR3 has 16 residues. CDR1 and CDR2 (germline): LNHDA, SQIVND (reference sequence). The CDR3 here is CASGKGARGFGTEAFF. Written as DNA, the CDR3 is TGTGCCAGTGGGAAGGGGGCCAGGGGATTTGGGACTGAAGCTTTCTTT.

This clone was observed a handful of times. The V and J genes are TRBV18 and TRBJ2-7; 12 positions match TRBD1. J lost 5 bases, V lost 3 bases, and 11 bases had no gene match. This CDR3 contains 17 residues. Germline CDR1 and CDR2: KGHSH and LQKENI. Written as DNA, the CDR3 is TGTGCCAGCTCACCCCAAACAGGGACAGGGGGCTTCAACGAGCAGTACTTC. It encodes CASSPQTGTGGFNEQYF.

The genes are TRBV30 and TRBJ1-3; possible D gene TRBD1, 5 bases. The CDR3 runs to 15 residues. Germline-derived CDR1 and CDR2 are GTSNPN and SVGIG (reference sequence). V was trimmed by 2 bases and J by 3 bases, leaving 14 bases between them. The CDR3 loop reads CAWSLGTGGGNTIYF. The CDR3 region has the DNA TGTGCCTGGAGTTTAGGAACAGGTGGTGGAAACACCATATATTTT.

The chain carries TRBV2 and TRBJ1-1; D is uncertain. Germline-derived CDR1 and CDR2 are SNHLY and FYNNEI. V lost 7 bases to trimming and J lost 4 bases, with 7 bases between them. CDR3 length equals 11 residues. CDR3 in amino acids: CASTRVTEAFF. The CDR3 bases are TGTGCCAGCACCCGGGTCACTGAAGCTTTCTTT. The full variable domain, with the rest looked up from reference TRBV2 and TRBJ1-1, is EPEVTQTPSHQVTQMGQEVILRCVPISNHLYFYWYRQILGQKVEFLVSFYNNEISEKSEIFDDQFSVERPDGSNFTLKIRSTKLEDSAMYFCASTRVTEAFFGQGTRLTVV.

The chain recombines TRBV5-4 with TRBJ1-6; TRBD1 is a possible D gene (5 bases). V was shortened by 0 bases and J by 8 bases, with 12 bases between the two germline ends. Germline CDR1 and CDR2: SGHNT and YYREEE (reference sequence). CDR3 size: 15 residues. The CDR3 is CASSLGMSRDSPLHF. DNA of the CDR3: TGTGCCAGCAGCTTGGGAATGAGCAGGGATTCACCCCTCCACTTT.

The chain is built from TRBV3-1 (or the pseudogene TRBV3-2) and TRBJ2-3; 10 bases match TRBD2. Germline V CDR1 and CDR2: LGHDT, YNNKEL (reference sequence). CDR3 size: 16 residues. Losses at the gene ends were 4 bases for V and 4 bases for J; bases not matched to a gene: 8. The CDR3 DNA reads TGTGCCAGCAGCCGCCGGAGCGGGGGGGCCTCAGATACGCAGTATTTT. Amino acid sequence: CASSRRSGGASDTQYF.

This clone was found a few times. The chain carries TRBV18 and TRBJ1-1; perhaps TRBD1 as D (6 bases). There are 15 residues in the CDR3. CDR1 and CDR2 from the germline V gene are KGHSH and LQKENI. Trimming removed 3 bases from V and 6 bases from J, with 17 bases in between. The CDR3 reads CASSPRLTGIAEAFF. The CDR3 DNA reads as TGTGCCAGCTCACCGCGCCTGACAGGAATCGCTGAAGCTTTCTTT.

The chain recombines TRBV10-3 with TRBJ1-2; possible D gene TRBD1, 6 bases. V was pared by 9 bases and J by 7 bases, with 21 bases between. The CDR3 is 14 residues long. The germline gives CDR1 ENHRY, CDR2 SYGVKD. In DNA, the CDR3 is TGTGCCATACCCGATCAGGGGATCTCGGGTGGCTACACCTTC. Translation: CAIPDQGISGGYTF.

V and J are TRBV15 and TRBJ2-3; D is uncertain. The germline gives CDR1 LNHNV, CDR2 YYDKDF (reference sequence). Trimming pared 3 bases from V and 3 bases from J, leaving 7 bases between. CDR3 length: 13 residues. The CDR3: CATSRTSTDTQYF. The DNA for the CDR3 is TGTGCCACCAGCAGGACAAGTACAGATACGCAGTATTTT.

The gene calls are TRBV5-1 and TRBJ1-4, with 9 positions matching TRBD1. The V and J ends lost 4 bases and 8 bases, in that order; junction bases with no gene match: 6. This CDR3 region has 14 residues. Germline CDR1 SGHRS, CDR2 YFSETQ. The DNA of the CDR3 is TGCGCCAGCAGCCGGGACAGGGTCGGGGAAAAACTGTTTTTT. This encodes CASSRDRVGEKLFF.

The chain combines TRBV2 with TRBJ1-1; 7 bases fit TRBD1. Germline trimming cut 3 bases from V and 10 bases from J; bases unmatched to any gene: 14. This CDR3 has 15 residues. Germline values: CDR1 SNHLY, CDR2 FYNNEI. CDR3 loop: CASSDPPTGIRGAFF. The CDR3 DNA reads as TGTGCCAGCAGTGATCCCCCGACAGGGATCCGGGGAGCTTTCTTT. Looking up the rest from reference TRBV2 and TRBJ1-1 gives the full variable domain: EPEVTQTPSHQVTQMGQEVILRCVPISNHLYFYWYRQILGQKVEFLVSFYNNEISEKSEIFDDQFSVERPDGSNFTLKIRSTKLEDSAMYFCASSDPPTGIRGAFFGQGTRLTVV.

J is TRBJ1-2 and V is TRBV15; D not resolved. Trimming cost V 5 bases and J 4 bases, with 8 bases left between them. CDR1 and CDR2 (germline): LNHNV, YYDKDF (reference sequence). The CDR3 runs 12 residues. The chain's CDR3 is CATSSLRYGYTF. CDR3 nucleotides: TGTGCCACCAGCTCACTCCGCTATGGCTACACCTTC.

On this clone itself: Distinct nucleotide sequences in the sample also encode this CDR3. The rearrangement uses TRBV5-1 and TRBJ1-6; D remains ambiguous. V lost 0 bases, J lost 7 bases, and 5 bases lay in between. Germline V lookup: CDR1 SGHRS, CDR2 YFSETQ. The CDR3 sequence is 13 residues long. DNA of the CDR3: TGCGCCAGCAGCTTGGGAGCAAATTCACCCCTCCACTTT. It translates to CASSLGANSPLHF.

The chain is built from TRBV7-8 and TRBJ2-7; a possible D gene is TRBD1 (6 bases). The CDR3 contains 17 residues. V dropped 5 bases and J dropped 2 bases, with 22 bases sitting between them. Germline CDR1 and CDR2: SGHVS and FQNEAQ. CDR3 DNA: TGTGCCAGCAGCCCGTATCCGGAGAGGGGGTCGACCTACGAGCAGTACTTC. Residues: CASSPYPERGSTYEQYF.

The chain recombines TRBV2 with TRBJ1-2; TRBD1 is a possible D gene (5 bases). Germline V lookup: CDR1 SNHLY, CDR2 FYNNEI. The CDR3 is 13 amino acids. V was pared by 3 bases and J by 5 bases, with 10 bases between. Here the CDR3 DNA reads TGTGCCAGCAGTGAGGGCCAGGGTTATGGCTACACCTTC. Amino acids: CASSEGQGYGYTF.

This rearrangement joins TRBV30 to TRBJ2-5, with D possibly TRBD2 on 5 matching bases. The CDR3 is made up of 14 amino acids. V gave up 2 bases and J gave up 1 base, with 11 bases separating them. Germline V gene sequence: CDR1 GTSNPN, CDR2 SVGIG (reference sequence). The CDR3 region is CAWSPDGVQETQYF. In DNA, the CDR3 is TGTGCCTGGAGTCCGGACGGGGTCCAAGAGACCCAGTACTTC.

V is TRBV7-6 and J is TRBJ2-7; possibly TRBD1 for D (5 bases). Germline assignment: CDR1 SGHVS and CDR2 FNYEAQ. This CDR3 has 17 amino acids. The germline V and J ends were trimmed by 0 bases and 7 bases, with 22 bases remaining between them. CDR3 in amino acids: CASSLAETGPPPREQYF. As DNA, the CDR3 is TGTGCCAGCAGCTTAGCGGAAACAGGTCCCCCTCCTAGGGAGCAGTACTTC.

The chain couples TRBV5-4 to TRBJ2-3; D is possibly TRBD2 (5 bases). The CDR3 runs to 13 residues. Germline CDR1 reads SGHNT; CDR2 reads YYREEE (reference sequence). Trimming left V 2 bases short and J 1 base short, with 5 bases between. The CDR3 loop is CASSFGGTDTQYF. DNA of the CDR3: TGTGCCAGCAGCTTCGGGGGCACAGATACGCAGTATTTT.

CDR3 nucleotide sequence: TGTGCCACCAGTCTTGCGGGTAGCAATCAGCCCCAGCATTTT. Translation gives CATSLAGSNQPQHF. The chain uses TRBV15 and TRBJ1-5; D ambiguous. Per germline, CDR1 LNHNV and CDR2 YYDKDF (reference sequence). The CDR3 is 14 residues long. Deletions cut 6 bases from V and 0 bases from J, with 9 bases between.

The J gene is TRBJ2-3, the V gene TRBV5-4, with TRBD2 identical over 8 bases. The junction had 8 bases not matched to a gene; V was cut back by 5 bases and J by 0 bases. CDR1 is SGHNT, CDR2 YYREEE, per germline (reference sequence). The CDR3 loop spans 16 amino acids. The CDR3 DNA sequence: TGTGCCAGCAGTCCAGCGGGGGCCCGTAGCACAGATACGCAGTATTTT. As protein: CASSPAGARSTDTQYF. Based on the CDR3 plus reference TRBV5-4 and TRBJ2-3, the full variable domain is ETGVTQSPTHLIKTRGQQVTLRCSSQSGHNTVSWYQQALGQGPQFIFQYYREEENGRGNFPPRFSGLQFPNYSSELNVNALELDDSALYLCASSPAGARSTDTQYFGPGTRLTVL.

J is TRBJ2-1 and V is TRBV15, with unresolved D. Germline V gene data show CDR1 as LNHNV and CDR2 as YYDKDF (reference sequence). This CDR3 is 14 amino acids long. V was cut by 1 base and J by 2 bases, with 6 bases left in between. The CDR3 loop reads CATSRAQPYNEQFF. The CDR3 DNA sequence: TGTGCCACCAGCAGAGCACAGCCCTACAATGAGCAGTTCTTC.

The CDR3 region is CASSPSRFYGYTF. CDR3 nucleotides: TGTGCCAGCAGCCCCAGCAGGTTCTATGGCTACACCTTC. The chain has TRBV6-5 and TRBJ1-2; no reliable D call. V was pared by 6 bases and J by 4 bases, with 12 bases between. CDR1 and CDR2 (germline): MNHEY, SVGAGI. The CDR3 extends over 13 amino acids.

The genes are TRBV4-1 and TRBJ1-5, with 7 bases identical to TRBD1. The CDR3 covers 20 residues. CDR1 and CDR2 from the germline V gene are MGHRA and YSYEKL. The V and J ends lost 3 bases and 0 bases, in that order; junction bases with no gene match: 17. The CDR3 sequence is CASSHRPQGDTPISNQPQHF. Written as DNA, the CDR3 is TGCGCCAGCAGCCATCGTCCTCAGGGGGACACACCGATTAGCAATCAGCCCCAGCATTTT.

This clone was found once. This chain uses TRBV11-3 with TRBJ2-3, with D perhaps TRBD1 (6 bases). Germline V gene lookup returns CDR1 SGHNT and CDR2 YENEEA. With 5 bases removed from V and 6 bases from J, the gap between germline ends came to 15 bases. This CDR3 has 14 residues. The CDR3 nucleotides read TGTGCCAGCAGCGCCGGACAGTCATCGGATACGCAGTATTTT. Translating it yields CASSAGQSSDTQYF.

The gene calls are TRBV5-5 and TRBJ2-3, with 13 bases fitting TRBD2. The V gene's germline CDR1 is SGHKS and CDR2 YYEKEE (reference sequence). CDR3 length: 18 residues. Losses at the gene ends were 4 bases for V and 2 bases for J; bases not matched to a gene: 10. The CDR3 spells CASSVTSGGARNTDTQYF. The CDR3 DNA reads as TGTGCCAGCAGCGTCACTAGCGGGGGGGCCCGAAACACAGATACGCAGTATTTT.